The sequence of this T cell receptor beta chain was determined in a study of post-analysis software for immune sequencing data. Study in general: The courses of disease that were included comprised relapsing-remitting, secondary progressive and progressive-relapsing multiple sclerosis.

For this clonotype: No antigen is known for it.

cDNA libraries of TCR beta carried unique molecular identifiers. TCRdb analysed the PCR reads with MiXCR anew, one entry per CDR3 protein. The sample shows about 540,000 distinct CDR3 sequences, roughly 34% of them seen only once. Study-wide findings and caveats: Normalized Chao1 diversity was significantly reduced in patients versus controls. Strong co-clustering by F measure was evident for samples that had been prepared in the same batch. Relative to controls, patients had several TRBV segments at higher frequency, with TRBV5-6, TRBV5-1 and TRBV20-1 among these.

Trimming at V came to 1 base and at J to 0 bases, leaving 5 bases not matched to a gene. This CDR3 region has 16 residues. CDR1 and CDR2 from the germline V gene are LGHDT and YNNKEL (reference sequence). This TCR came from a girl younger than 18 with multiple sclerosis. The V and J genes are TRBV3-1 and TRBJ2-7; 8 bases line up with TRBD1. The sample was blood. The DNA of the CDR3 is TGTGCCAGCAGCCAAGGGGAAGGACAGGGCTCCTACGAGCAGTACTTC. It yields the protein CASSQGEGQGSYEQYF.